This T cell receptor (beta chain) was sequenced for a study of blood T cell repertoires in COVID-19 (dated by TCRdb to between 2020 and 2021). In terms of the full investigation: The collaborator samples originated in the United States, Italy and Spain and spanned the acute and convalescent phases of COVID-19. The samples were drawn from two sources: the first 160 participants of the ongoing ImmuneRACE study, and 1,000 to 1,500 subjects contributed by 6 global collaborators. The dataset comprised deeply sampled blood TCRbeta repertoires from subjects exposed to, actively infected with, or recovered from COVID-19. The repertoires were released in a freely available public database intended as a resource for research on the immune response to SARS-CoV-2. The sample metadata nearly always contained a de-identified subject ID, COVID-19 status, age in years and sex. Where available, HLA class I and class II types were taken from metadata supplied by the sample provider and were not determined by assay-based typing. The prospective study material was composed of cDNA or gDNA derived from T cells, B-cell-depleted T cells, or PBMCs.

A note on this clone: No cognate antigen has been identified for it. No much larger clone exists at a distance of one base, and base qualities are not known.

TCRbeta CDR3 regions were amplified from genomic DNA by means of the immunoSEQ Assay, a bias-controlled multiplex PCR. On the study's bioinformatics: Nucleated cell counts per sample were estimated from amplification of reference gene primers within the assay. To quantify the absolute abundance of each unique TCRbeta CDR3 rearrangement, sequence reads were collapsed and filtered. Productive Simpson clonality was computed per sample as the square root of Simpson's diversity index over productive rearrangements. TCRdb provides this immuneACCESS table in a form limited to in-frame rearrangements. Some clones are lacking; in checked studies, under half of them reflect an unresolved V gene, and why the rest are absent is not known. V and J calls and clone size follow that table, whereas D and trimming were derived from the DNA. The sample contains around 300,000 clones, more than 75% of them found a single time. 1% of the sample comes from the top ten.

Collaborating institutions collected whole blood in K2EDTA tubes following their own protocols. Collaborator samples were shipped for TCRbeta analysis as frozen whole blood, isolated PBMCs, or DNA extracted from either sample type. Points the paper makes about the study in general: How much clinical and demographic metadata was included differed by source and by participant, and the metadata was provided uncurated.

The source of this sequence is a man aged 50 or older with active or convalescent COVID-19. The sequencing input was peripheral blood.

The CDR3: CASSLTPTGQTYNEQFF. Here is the DNA: TGCGCCAGCAGCTTAACCCCCACAGGGCAAACCTACAATGAGCAGTTCTTC. The V and J segments used are TRBV5-1 and TRBJ2-1; TRBD1 is a possible D gene, resting on 6 matching bases. According to the germline V gene, CDR1 reads SGHRS and CDR2 reads YFSETQ. CDR3 length: 17 amino acids, cysteine to phenylalanine. The retained sequence is limited to the CDR3, 51 bases, with the frame set at the first base. V loses 2 bases, J loses 2 bases, and the germline ends lie 17 bases apart.